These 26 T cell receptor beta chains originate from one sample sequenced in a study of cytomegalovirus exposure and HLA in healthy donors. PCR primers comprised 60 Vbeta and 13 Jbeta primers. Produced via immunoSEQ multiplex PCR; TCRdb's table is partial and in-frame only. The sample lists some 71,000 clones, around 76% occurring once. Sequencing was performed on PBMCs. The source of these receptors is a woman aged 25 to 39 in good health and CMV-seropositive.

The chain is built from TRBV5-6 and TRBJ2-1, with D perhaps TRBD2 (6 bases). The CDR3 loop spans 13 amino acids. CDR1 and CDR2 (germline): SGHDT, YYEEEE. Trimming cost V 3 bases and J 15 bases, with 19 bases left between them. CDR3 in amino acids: CASSSSTRPRPFF. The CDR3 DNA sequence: TGTGCCAGCAGCTCGTCGACTAGACCACGTCCGTTCTTC.

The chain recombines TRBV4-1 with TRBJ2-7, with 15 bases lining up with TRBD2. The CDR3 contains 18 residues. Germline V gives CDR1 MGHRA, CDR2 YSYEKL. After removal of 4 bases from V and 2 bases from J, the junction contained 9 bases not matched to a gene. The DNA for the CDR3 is TGCGCCAGCAGCCCAGGACTAGCGGGAGGGCCGCGGGCCTACGAGCAGTACTTC. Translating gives CASSPGLAGGPRAYEQYF.

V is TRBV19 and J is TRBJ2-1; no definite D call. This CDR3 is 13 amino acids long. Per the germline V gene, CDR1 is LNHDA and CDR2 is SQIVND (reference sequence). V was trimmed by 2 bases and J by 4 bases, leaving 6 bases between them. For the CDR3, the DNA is TGTGCCAGTAGTATATCCGGTTACAATGAGCAGTTCTTC. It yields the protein CASSISGYNEQFF.

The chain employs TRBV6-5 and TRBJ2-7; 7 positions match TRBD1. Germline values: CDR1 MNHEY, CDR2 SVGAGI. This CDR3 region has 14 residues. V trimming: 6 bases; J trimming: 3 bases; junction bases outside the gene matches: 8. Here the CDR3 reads CASSRDRDFYEQYF. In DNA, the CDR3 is TGTGCCAGCAGCCGTGACAGGGATTTCTACGAGCAGTACTTC.

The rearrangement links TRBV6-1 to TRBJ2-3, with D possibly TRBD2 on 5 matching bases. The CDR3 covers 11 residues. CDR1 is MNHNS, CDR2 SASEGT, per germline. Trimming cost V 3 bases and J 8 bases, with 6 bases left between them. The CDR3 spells CASSESGTQYF. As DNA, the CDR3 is TGTGCCAGCAGTGAGAGCGGTACGCAGTATTTT.

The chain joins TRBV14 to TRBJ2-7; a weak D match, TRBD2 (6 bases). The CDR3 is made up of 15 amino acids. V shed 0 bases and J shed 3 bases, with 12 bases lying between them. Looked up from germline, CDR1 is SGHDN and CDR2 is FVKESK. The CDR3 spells CASSQEPGVFYEQYF. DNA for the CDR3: TGTGCCAGCAGCCAAGAGCCGGGGGTCTTCTACGAGCAGTACTTC.

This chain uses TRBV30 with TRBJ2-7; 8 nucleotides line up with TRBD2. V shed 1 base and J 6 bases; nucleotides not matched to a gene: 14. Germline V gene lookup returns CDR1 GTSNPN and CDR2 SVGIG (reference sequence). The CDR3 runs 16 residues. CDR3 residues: CAWSALKSGRGGEQYF. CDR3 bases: TGTGCCTGGAGTGCCTTGAAAAGCGGGAGAGGGGGCGAGCAGTACTTC.

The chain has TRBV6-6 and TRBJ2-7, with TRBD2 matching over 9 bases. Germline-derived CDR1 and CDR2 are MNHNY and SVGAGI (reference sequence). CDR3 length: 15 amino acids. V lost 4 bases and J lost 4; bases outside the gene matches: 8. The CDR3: CASSLGREGRYEQYF. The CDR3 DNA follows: TGTGCCAGCAGTTTGGGGCGGGAGGGCCGGTACGAGCAGTACTTC.

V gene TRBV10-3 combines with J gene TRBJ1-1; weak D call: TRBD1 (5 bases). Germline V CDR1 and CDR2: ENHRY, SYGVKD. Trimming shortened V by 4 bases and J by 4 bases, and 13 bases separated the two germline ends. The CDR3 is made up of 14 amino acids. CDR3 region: CAISGGAVGTEAFF. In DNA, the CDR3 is TGTGCCATCAGTGGGGGCGCGGTTGGCACTGAAGCTTTCTTT.

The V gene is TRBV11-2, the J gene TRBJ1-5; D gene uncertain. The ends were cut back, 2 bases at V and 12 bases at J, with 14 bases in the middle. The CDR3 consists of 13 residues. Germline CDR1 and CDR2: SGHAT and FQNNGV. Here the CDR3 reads CASSLLSAGSQHF. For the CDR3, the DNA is TGTGCCAGCAGCTTATTATCGGCGGGTAGCCAGCATTTT.

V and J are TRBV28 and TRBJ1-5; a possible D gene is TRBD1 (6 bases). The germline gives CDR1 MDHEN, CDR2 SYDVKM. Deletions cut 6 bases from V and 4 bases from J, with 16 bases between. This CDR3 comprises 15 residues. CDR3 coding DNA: TGTGCCAGCAGGGAGGCAGGGGCCTGGAATCAGCCCCAGCATTTT. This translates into CASREAGAWNQPQHF.

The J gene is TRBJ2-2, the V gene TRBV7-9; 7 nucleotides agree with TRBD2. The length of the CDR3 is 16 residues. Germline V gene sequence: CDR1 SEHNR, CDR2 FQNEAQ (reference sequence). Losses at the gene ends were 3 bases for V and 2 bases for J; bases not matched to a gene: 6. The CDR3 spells CASSFPGGLNTGELFF. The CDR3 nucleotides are TGTGCCAGCAGCTTCCCGGGGGGTCTCAACACCGGGGAGCTGTTTTTT.

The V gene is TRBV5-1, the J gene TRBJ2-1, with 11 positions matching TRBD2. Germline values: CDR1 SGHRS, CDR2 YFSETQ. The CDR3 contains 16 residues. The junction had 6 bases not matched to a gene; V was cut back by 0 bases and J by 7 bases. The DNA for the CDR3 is TGCGCCAGCAGCTTGGTAGGGACTAGCGGTGGGAATGAGCAGTTCTTC. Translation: CASSLVGTSGGNEQFF.

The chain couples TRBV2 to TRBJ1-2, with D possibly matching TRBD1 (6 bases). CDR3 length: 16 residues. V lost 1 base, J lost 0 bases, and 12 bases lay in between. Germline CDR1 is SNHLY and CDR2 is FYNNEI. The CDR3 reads CASSEVGAYTNYGYTF. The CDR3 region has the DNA TGTGCCAGCAGTGAAGTGGGGGCCTACACTAACTATGGCTACACCTTC.

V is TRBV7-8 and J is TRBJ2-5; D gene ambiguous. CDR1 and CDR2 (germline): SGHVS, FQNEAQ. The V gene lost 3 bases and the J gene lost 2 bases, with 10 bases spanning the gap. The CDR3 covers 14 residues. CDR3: CASSFIRRQETQYF. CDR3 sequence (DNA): TGTGCCAGCAGCTTCATCAGAAGACAAGAGACCCAGTACTTC.

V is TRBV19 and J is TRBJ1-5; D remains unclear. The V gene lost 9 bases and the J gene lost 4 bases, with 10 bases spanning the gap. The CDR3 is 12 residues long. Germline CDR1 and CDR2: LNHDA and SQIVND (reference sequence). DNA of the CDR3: TGTGCCAGCAGCCGAGGGAATCAGCCCCAGCATTTT. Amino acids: CASSRGNQPQHF. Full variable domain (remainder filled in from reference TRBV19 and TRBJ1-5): DGGITQSPKYLFRKEGQNVTLSCEQNLNHDAMYWYRQDPGQGLRLIYYSQIVNDFQKGDIAEGYSVSREKKESFPLTVTSAQKNPTAFYLCASSRGNQPQHFGDGTRLSIL.

The CDR3 region has the DNA TGTGCCAGCAGTTACAGGGAGAGCCAGCCCCAGCATTTT. Translated: CASSYRESQPQHF. The chain recombines TRBV6-5 with TRBJ1-5; D gene unclear. V was pared by 2 bases and J by 7 bases, with 9 bases between. The CDR3 is 13 residues long. Germline V gene lookup returns CDR1 MNHEY and CDR2 SVGAGI.

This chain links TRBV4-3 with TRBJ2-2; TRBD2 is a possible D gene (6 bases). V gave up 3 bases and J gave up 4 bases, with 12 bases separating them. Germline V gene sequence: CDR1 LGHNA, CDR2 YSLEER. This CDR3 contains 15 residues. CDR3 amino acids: CASSHPGDPTGELFF. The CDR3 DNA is TGCGCCAGCAGCCACCCGGGGGACCCCACCGGGGAGCTGTTTTTT.

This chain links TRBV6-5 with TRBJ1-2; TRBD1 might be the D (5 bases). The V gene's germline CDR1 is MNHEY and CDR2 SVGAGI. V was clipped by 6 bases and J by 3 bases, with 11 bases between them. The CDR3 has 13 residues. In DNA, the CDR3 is TGTGCCAGCAGATTCGACAGCTACTATGGCTACACCTTC. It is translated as CASRFDSYYGYTF.

The CDR3 loop reads CASSQEWLAGELETQYF. The CDR3 DNA sequence: TGCGCCAGCAGCCAAGAGTGGCTAGCGGGAGAGTTAGAGACCCAGTACTTC. J is TRBJ2-5 and V is TRBV4-1; 10 bases fit TRBD2. CDR3 size: 17 residues. Germline V gene sequence: CDR1 MGHRA, CDR2 YSYEKL. V lost 0 bases and J lost 4; bases outside the gene matches: 8.

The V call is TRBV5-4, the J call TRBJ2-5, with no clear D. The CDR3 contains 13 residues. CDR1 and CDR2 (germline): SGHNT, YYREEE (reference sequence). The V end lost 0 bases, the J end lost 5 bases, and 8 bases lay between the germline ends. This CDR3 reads CASSLELEETQYF. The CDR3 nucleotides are TGTGCCAGCAGCTTGGAGCTAGAGGAGACCCAGTACTTC.

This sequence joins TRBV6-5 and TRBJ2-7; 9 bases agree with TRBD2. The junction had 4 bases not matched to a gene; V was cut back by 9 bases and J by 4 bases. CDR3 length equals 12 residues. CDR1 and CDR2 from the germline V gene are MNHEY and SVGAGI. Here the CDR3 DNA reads TGTGCCAGTGGGACTAGCTCTTACGAGCAGTACTTC. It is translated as CASGTSSYEQYF.

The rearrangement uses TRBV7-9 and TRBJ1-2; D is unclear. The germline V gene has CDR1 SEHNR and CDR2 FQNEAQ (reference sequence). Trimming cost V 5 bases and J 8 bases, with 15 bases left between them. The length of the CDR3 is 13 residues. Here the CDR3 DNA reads TGTGCCAGCAGCGATGGGTGGACTCACGGCTACACCTTC. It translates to CASSDGWTHGYTF.

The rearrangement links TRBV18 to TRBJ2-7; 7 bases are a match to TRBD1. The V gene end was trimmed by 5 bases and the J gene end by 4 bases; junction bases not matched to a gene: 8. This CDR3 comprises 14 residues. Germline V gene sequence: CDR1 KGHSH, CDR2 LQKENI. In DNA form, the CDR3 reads TGTGCCAGCTCAATGGCGACAGGGTTATACGAGCAGTACTTC. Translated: CASSMATGLYEQYF.

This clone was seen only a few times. The CDR3 sequence is CASSKRTGFGDTQYF. As DNA, the CDR3 is TGTGCCAGCAGTAAGAGGACAGGGTTTGGAGATACGCAGTATTTT. The rearrangement links TRBV25-1 to TRBJ2-3; 8 nucleotides agree with TRBD1. This CDR3 region has 15 residues. The V segment lost 5 bases and the J segment 5 bases; nucleotides outside the gene matches: 9. Germline V gene data show CDR1 as MGHDK and CDR2 as SYGVNS.

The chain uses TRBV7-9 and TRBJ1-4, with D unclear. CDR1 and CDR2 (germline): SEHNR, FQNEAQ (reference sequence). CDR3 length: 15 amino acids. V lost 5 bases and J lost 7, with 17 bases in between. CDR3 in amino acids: CASSPSVLGVEKLFF. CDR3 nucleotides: TGTGCCAGCAGCCCCTCCGTGTTAGGAGTTGAAAAACTGTTTTTT.